The T cell receptor beta chain under discussion was sequenced for a study of blood T cell repertoires in COVID-19. About the research overall: Italy, Spain and the United States were the sources of the convalescent and acute COVID-19 samples. Nucleic acid was either cDNA or gDNA, and it came from T cells, B-cell-depleted T cells, or PBMCs.

Enrolment of Seattle patients took place during active infection, and they were followed longitudinally. Authors' analysis steps: Amplification of reference gene primers was used by the study to estimate nucleated cell counts. Clones were read by immunoSEQ multiplex PCR, and TCRdb kept only the in-frame ones, dropping some. V and J calls and clone size are those listed in that table; D and trimming were worked out from the DNA. The table records over 100,000 clones, 75% to 90% of them present only once. This clone was found a few times. This CDR3 spans 14 amino acids. Germline V CDR1 and CDR2: SGHDT, YYEEEE. V was trimmed by 2 bases and J by 3 bases, leaving 9 bases between them.

V and J are TRBV5-6 and TRBJ1-5; weak D call: TRBD1 (6 bases). Sequencing used peripheral blood. The TCR was taken from a man aged 55-75 years with COVID-19, enrolled during active disease. The CDR3 protein is CASSLGQINQPQHF. The CDR3 bases are TGTGCCAGCAGCTTAGGACAGATCAATCAGCCCCAGCATTTT.